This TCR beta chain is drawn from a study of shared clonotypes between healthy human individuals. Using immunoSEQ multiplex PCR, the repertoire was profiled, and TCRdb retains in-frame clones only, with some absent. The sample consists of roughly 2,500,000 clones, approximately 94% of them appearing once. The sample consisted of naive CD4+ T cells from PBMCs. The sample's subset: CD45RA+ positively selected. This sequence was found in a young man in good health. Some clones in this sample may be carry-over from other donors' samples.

The CDR3 sequence: CASSSRRGGSQPQHF. The DNA for the CDR3 is TGTGCCAGCAGTTCGCGCCGAGGCGGGTCTCAGCCCCAGCATTTT. The chain couples TRBV6-5 to TRBJ1-5; D gene uncertain. Germline assignment: CDR1 MNHEY and CDR2 SVGAGI. V was clipped by 4 bases and J by 6 bases, with 16 bases between them. The CDR3 is 15 residues long.